A single TCR beta chain is shown here with its context. In its sample, this clonotype was seen many times. Its antigen is still unknown. Per-base qualities were not stored, and no clone one base away is much larger. In the germline V gene (reference sequence), CDR1 corresponds to LNHNV and CDR2 to YYDKDF. Clipping removes 0 bases from V and 7 bases from J, with 9 as the unmatched junction base count. Taken from cysteine to phenylalanine, the CDR3 has 16 residues. The entry retains the CDR3 DNA only, 48 bases that are in frame from base 1. To synthesize cDNA, template-switch 5'RACE was performed with a primer carrying a 10-nucleotide random unique molecular identifier so that each TCR transcript was tagged. Each sequencing run produced over 160 million TCR-beta sequences covering 15-18 subjects. The RNeasy kit was used for extraction of total RNA. Using the KAPA Real-time Library Amplification kit, TCR-beta VDJ regions were amplified with primers for the TCR constant region and the 5'RACE anchor. A first PCR added sample indexes and Illumina adaptors, after which a second PCR increased the library yield. After Ampure bead purification, the roughly 650 bp TCR product was size-selected on a 2% E-gel SizeSelection system. Before pooling, library quality was assessed on a Bioanalyzer, concentration was determined with Qubit, and library quantification was performed with the Kapa Library Quantification kit. An Illumina HiSeq 2500 sequenced the libraries paired-end 2 x 150 bp. To increase sequence diversity, about 24-32% phiX was spiked into each library pool. From the authors' description of their analysis: The UMI-based MiGEC pipeline processed quality-filtered reads and removed over 80% of raw TCR sequences during error correction. IMGT germline references were used for alignment of VDJ genes, and clonotypes were defined by a unique CDR3 amino acid sequence together with V-J genes. Clonal expansion, Shannon diversity, and CDR3 relatedness (CalcPairwiseDistances, ClusterSamples) were evaluated with VDJtools, and phylogenetic trees were built with CLCbio workbench. Using coefficient-of-variation modelling across technical triplicates, the study counted a clone as expanded if it had at least 8 unique UMIs. Starting from the raw public reads, TCRdb applied fastp trimming at Q25, assembled clones with MiXCR and retained in-frame beta chains. Rows merge per CDR3 protein into single entries with the most common DNA and genes. The V and J calls, along with clone size, are taken from TCRdb and not from the paper's own processing. Within this sample are 50,000 to 60,000 distinct CDR3 sequences, with less than 2.5% of them counted one time only. Around 3% of the sample is in the top ten clones.

Unsorted PBMC libraries were generated from 2 million PBMCs stored in RNAlater at -80 °C until RNA extraction. Multiple sclerosis patients were enrolled in a US clinical protocol evaluating disease progression by magnetic resonance imaging. Peripheral blood was subjected to Ficoll-Hypaque density gradient centrifugation to isolate PBMCs, which were then cryopreserved in liquid nitrogen. The data derive from a study of neurological immune-mediated disorders (dated by TCRdb to about 2019). As for the study more broadly: Among the 34 multiple sclerosis patients, 31 had relapsing-remitting MS and 3 had secondary progressive MS. Longitudinal samples, technical triplicates and paired sorted CD4+ and CD8+ T-cell subsets, alongside PBMC samples, were included among the approximately 110 TCR-beta libraries. Of the 70 or so subjects in the cohort, around 15 were HAM/TSP patients, approximately 35 were multiple sclerosis patients, and roughly 20 were healthy controls. Peripheral blood TCR-beta repertoires from HTLV-I-associated myelopathy (HAM/TSP) patients, multiple sclerosis patients and healthy controls were compared by UMI-based sequencing. Study-wide findings and limitations: The MS cluster was not associated with any clinical or MRI features, and the authors stated that larger cohorts are needed. No identical CDR3 amino acid sequences were found to be shared among expanded clones across subjects, suggesting that TCR-beta repertoires were private in all groups. TCR clonal expansion was highest in HAM/TSP patients and lowest in MS patients, with MS patients falling below even healthy controls. Phylogenetic analysis grouped repertoires from 18 of 34 MS patients into a cluster of related CDR3 sequences, suggesting a possible repertoire-level signature.

The sample comprised PBMCs. The chain is assembled from TRBV15 and TRBJ1-1; a stretch of 9 junction bases matches TRBD1. This clonotype was obtained from a man aged 45 to 65 with multiple sclerosis. The DNA is TGTGCCACCAGCAGAGAAAGGGGACAGGGTGAATATGAAGCTTTCTTT. The translation is CATSRERGQGEYEAFF. The reference TRBV15 and TRBJ1-1 proteins fill in what lies around the CDR3, so the full variable domain reads DAMVIQNPRYQVTQFGKPVTLSCSQTLNHNVMYWYQQKSSQAPKLLFHYYDKDFNNEADTPDNFQSRRPNTSFCFLDIRSPGLGDTAMYLCATSRERGQGEYEAFFGQGTRLTVV.